The 3 T cell receptor beta chains below all came from one sample that was sequenced in a study of blood T cell repertoires in COVID-19. Here immunoSEQ multiplex PCR was the method, and the copy in TCRdb shows in-frame clones only, minus some. Seen here are roughly 53,000 clones, approximately 82% observed once, and the top ten hold 11% to 15%. Sample: peripheral blood. The source of these receptors is a human donor in a cohort sampled during active COVID-19.

The V call is TRBV7-8, the J call TRBJ2-7; possible D gene TRBD1, 6 bases. CDR1 and CDR2 from the germline V gene are SGHVS and FQNEAQ. Trimming removed 6 bases at V and 6 bases at J, with 15 bases between. This CDR3 is built from 13 residues. Written as DNA, the CDR3 is TGTGCCAGCAGTCGAGCGGAACAGGGCGAGCAGTACTTC. Its translation: CASSRAEQGEQYF.

The chain joins TRBV9 to TRBJ1-2; 8 positions match TRBD1. This CDR3 contains 15 residues. Germline values: CDR1 SGDLS, CDR2 YYNGEE. Germline trimming cut 4 bases from V and 5 bases from J; bases unmatched to any gene: 10. The CDR3 DNA sequence: TGTGCCAGCAGCCCCACAGGGGGGGCCCCGTATGGCTACACCTTC. This encodes CASSPTGGAPYGYTF.

The chain employs TRBV2 and TRBJ2-5, with D possibly TRBD2 on 6 matching bases. Germline CDR1 is SNHLY and CDR2 is FYNNEI. Deletions cut 6 bases from V and 7 bases from J, with 15 bases between. This CDR3 contains 13 residues. This chain's CDR3 is CASRLLAPRTQYF. The CDR3 DNA follows: TGTGCCAGCAGACTACTAGCTCCCCGGACCCAGTACTTC.